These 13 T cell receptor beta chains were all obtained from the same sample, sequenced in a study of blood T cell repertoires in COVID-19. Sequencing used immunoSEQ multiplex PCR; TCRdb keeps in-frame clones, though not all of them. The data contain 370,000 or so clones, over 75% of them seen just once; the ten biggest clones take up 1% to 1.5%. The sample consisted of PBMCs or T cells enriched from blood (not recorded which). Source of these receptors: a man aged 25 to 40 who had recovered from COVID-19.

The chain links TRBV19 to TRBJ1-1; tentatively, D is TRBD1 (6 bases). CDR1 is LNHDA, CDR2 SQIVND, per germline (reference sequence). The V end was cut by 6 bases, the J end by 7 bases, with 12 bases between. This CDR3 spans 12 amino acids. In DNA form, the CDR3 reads TGTGCCAGTAGCCCGGGGACACTTGAAGCTTTCTTT. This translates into CASSPGTLEAFF. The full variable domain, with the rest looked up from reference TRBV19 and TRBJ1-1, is DGGITQSPKYLFRKEGQNVTLSCEQNLNHDAMYWYRQDPGQGLRLIYYSQIVNDFQKGDIAEGYSVSREKKESFPLTVTSAQKNPTAFYLCASSPGTLEAFFGQGTRLTVV.

CDR3 DNA sequence: TGTGCCAGCAGCTTGACAGGTTATAGTCAGCCCCAGCATTTT. This gives the protein CASSLTGYSQPQHF. The V and J genes are TRBV5-5 and TRBJ1-5, with D possibly TRBD1 on 5 matching bases. V shed 1 base and J shed 6 bases, with 11 bases lying between them. The CDR3 sequence is 14 residues long. From germline, CDR1 is SGHKS and CDR2 YYEKEE (reference sequence).

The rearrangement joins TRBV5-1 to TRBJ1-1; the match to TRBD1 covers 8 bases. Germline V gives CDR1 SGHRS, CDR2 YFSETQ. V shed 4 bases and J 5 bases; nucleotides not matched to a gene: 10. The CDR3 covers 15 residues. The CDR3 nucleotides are TGCGCCAGCAGCCCGCCACAGGGGGGCGGGACTGAAGCTTTCTTT. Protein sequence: CASSPPQGGGTEAFF.

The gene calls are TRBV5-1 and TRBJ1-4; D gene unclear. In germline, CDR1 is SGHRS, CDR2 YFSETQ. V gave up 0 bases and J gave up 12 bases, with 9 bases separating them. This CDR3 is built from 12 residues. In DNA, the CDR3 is TGCGCCAGCAGCTTGGCGGGGAGGGAACTGTTTTTT. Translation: CASSLAGRELFF.

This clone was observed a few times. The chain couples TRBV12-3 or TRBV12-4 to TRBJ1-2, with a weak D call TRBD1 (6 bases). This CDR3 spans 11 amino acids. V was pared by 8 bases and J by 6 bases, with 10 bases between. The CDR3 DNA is TGTGCCAGCCAGGCAGGGGATGGCTACACCTTC. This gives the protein CASQAGDGYTF.

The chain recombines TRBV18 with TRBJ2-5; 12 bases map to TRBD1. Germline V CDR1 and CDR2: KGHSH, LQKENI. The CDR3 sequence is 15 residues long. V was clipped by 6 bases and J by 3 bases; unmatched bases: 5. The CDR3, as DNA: TGTGCCAGCTCTGGGACAGGGGGCGCGGAAGAGACCCAGTACTTC. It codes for CASSGTGGAEETQYF. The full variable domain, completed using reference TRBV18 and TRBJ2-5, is NAGVMQNPRHLVRRRGQEARLRCSPMKGHSHVYWYRQLPEEGLKFMVYLQKENIIDESGMPKERFSAEFPKEGPSILRIQQVVRGDSAAYFCASSGTGGAEETQYFGPGTRLLVL.

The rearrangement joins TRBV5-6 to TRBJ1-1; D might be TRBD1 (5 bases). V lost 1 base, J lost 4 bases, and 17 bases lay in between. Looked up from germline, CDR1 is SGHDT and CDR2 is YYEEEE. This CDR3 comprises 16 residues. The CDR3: CASSLNRGAGGTEAFF. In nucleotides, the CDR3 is TGTGCCAGCAGCTTGAATCGAGGGGCGGGGGGCACTGAAGCTTTCTTT.

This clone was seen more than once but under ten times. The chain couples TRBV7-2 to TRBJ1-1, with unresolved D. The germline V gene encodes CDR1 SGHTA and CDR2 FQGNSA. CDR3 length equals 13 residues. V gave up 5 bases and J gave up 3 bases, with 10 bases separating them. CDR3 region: CASSRGRHTEAFF. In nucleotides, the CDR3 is TGTGCCAGCAGCCGCGGGAGGCACACTGAAGCTTTCTTT.

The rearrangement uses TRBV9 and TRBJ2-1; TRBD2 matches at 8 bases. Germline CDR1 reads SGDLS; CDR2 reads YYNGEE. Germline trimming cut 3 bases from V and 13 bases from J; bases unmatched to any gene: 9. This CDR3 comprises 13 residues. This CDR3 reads CASSGQTSGTQFF. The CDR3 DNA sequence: TGTGCCAGCAGCGGCCAAACTAGCGGAACTCAGTTCTTC.

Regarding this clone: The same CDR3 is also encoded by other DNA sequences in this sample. The CDR3 DNA sequence: TGTGCCTGGAGCCGACAGGGAAACACTGAAGCTTTCTTT. Its translation is CAWSRQGNTEAFF. J is TRBJ1-1 and V is TRBV30; 7 bases align to TRBD1. CDR1 GTSNPN and CDR2 SVGIG come from the germline V gene (reference sequence). The CDR3 contains 13 residues. The J segment lost 2 bases and the V segment lost 3 bases, leaving 3 bases of the junction unmatched.

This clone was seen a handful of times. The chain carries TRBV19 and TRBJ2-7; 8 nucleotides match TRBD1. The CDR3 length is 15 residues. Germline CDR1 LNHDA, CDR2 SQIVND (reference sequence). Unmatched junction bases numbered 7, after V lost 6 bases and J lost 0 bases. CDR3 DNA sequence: TGTGCCAGTAGACCCGATCAGGGGGCCTCCTACGAGCAGTACTTC. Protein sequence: CASRPDQGASYEQYF.

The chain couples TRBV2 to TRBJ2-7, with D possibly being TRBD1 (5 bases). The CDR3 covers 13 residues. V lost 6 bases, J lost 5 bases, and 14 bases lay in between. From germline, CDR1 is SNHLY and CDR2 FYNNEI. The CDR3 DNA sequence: TGTGCCAGCAGAGGGCTAAGGGGCCACGAGCAGTACTTC. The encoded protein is CASRGLRGHEQYF.

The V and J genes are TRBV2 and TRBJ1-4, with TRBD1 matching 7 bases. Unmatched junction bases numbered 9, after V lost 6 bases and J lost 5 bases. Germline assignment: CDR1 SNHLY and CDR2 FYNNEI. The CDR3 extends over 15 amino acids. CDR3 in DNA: TGTGCCAGCAGAGAAAGGGGGCTGAAAAATGAAAAACTGTTTTTT. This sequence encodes CASRERGLKNEKLFF.